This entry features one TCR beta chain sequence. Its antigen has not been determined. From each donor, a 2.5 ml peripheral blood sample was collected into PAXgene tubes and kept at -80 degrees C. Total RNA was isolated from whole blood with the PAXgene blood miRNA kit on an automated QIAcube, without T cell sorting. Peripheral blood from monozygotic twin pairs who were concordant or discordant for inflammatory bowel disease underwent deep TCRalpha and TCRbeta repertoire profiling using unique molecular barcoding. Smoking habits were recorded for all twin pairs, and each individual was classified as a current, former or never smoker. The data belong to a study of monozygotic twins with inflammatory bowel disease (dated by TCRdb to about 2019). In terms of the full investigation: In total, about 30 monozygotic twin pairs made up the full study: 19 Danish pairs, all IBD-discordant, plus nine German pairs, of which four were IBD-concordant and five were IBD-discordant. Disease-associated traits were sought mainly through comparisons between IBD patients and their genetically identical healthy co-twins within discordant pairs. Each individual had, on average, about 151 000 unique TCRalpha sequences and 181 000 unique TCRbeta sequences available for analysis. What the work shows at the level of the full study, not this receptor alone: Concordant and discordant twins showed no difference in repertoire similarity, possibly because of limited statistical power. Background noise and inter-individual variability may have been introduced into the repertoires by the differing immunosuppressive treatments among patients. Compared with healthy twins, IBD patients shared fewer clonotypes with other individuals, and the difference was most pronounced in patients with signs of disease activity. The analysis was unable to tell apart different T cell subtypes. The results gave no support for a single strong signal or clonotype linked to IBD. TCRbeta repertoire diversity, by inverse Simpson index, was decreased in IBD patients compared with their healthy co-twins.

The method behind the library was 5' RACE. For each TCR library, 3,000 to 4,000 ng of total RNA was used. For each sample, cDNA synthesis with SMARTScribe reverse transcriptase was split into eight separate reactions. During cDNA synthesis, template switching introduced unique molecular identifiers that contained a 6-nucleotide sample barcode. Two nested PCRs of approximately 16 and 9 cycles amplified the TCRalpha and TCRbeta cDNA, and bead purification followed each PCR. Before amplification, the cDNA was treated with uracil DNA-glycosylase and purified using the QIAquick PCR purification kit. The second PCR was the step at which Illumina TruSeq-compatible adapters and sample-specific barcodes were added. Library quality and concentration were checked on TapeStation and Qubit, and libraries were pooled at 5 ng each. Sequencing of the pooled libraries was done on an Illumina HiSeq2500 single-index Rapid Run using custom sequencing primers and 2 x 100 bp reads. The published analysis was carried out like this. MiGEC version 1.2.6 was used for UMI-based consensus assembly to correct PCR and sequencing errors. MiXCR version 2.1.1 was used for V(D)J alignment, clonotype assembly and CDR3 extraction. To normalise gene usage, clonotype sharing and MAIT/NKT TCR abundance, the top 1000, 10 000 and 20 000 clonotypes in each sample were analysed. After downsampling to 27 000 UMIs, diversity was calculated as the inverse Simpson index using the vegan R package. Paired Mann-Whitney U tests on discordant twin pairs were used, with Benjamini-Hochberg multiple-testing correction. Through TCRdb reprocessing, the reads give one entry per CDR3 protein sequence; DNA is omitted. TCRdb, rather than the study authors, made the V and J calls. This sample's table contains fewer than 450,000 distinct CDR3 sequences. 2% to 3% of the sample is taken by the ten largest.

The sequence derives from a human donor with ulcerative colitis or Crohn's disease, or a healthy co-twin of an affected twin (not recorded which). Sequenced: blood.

The CDR3 protein is CASSAGLAGMADTQYF. The rearranged chain carries TRBV5-1 and TRBJ2-3; the D call from TCRdb, TRBD2, cannot be confirmed without DNA. CDR1 SGHRS and CDR2 YFSETQ are derived from the germline V gene. The CDR3 has 16 amino acids, counting the end cysteine and phenylalanine. No coding sequence is recorded.